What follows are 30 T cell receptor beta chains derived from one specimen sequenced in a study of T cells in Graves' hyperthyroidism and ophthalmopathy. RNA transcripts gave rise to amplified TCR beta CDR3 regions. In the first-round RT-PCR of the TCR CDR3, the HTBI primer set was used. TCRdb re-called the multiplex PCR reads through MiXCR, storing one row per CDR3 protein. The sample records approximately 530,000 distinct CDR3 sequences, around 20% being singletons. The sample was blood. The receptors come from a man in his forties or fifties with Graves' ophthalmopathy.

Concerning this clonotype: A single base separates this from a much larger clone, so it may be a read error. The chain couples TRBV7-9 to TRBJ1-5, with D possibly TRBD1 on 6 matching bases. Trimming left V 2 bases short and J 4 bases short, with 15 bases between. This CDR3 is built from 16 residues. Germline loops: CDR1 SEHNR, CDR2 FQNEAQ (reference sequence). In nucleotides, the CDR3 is TGTGCCAGCAGCTTATCCGAGACAGGCGATAATCAGCCCCAGCATTTT. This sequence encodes CASSLSETGDNQPQHF.

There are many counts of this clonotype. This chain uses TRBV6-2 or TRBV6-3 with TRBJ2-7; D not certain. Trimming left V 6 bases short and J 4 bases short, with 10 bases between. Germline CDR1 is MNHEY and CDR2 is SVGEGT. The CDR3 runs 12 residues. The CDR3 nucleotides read TGTGCCAGCAGCTCCCGGGTGTACGAGCAGTACTTC. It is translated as CASSSRVYEQYF.

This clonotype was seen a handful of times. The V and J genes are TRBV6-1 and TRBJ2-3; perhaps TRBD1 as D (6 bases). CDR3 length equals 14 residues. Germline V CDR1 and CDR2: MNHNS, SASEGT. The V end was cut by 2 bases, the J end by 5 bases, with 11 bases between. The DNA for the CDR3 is TGTGCCAGCAGTGAATTGGGGGCTAGAGATACGCAGTATTTT. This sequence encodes CASSELGARDTQYF.

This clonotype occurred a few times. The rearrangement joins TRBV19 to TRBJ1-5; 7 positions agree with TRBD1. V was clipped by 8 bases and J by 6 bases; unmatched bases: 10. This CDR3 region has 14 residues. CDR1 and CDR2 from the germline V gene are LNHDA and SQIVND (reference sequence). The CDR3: CASQDRDVSQPQHF. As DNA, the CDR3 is TGTGCCAGTCAAGACAGGGATGTTAGTCAGCCCCAGCATTTT.

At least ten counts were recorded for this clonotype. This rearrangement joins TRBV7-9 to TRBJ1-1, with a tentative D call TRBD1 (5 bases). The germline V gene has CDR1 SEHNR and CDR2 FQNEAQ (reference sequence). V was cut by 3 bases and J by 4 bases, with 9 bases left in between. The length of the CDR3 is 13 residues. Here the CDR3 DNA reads TGTGCCAGCAGCTTGGAAGGGGCCACTGAAGCTTTCTTT. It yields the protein CASSLEGATEAFF.

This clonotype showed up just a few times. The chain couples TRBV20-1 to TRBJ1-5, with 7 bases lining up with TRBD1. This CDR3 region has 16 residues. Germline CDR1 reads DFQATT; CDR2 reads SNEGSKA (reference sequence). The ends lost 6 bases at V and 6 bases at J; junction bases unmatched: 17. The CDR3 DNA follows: TGCAGTGCCTTCAGGGGGGCAGGGGACAAATTTCAGCCCCAGCATTTT. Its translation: CSAFRGAGDKFQPQHF.

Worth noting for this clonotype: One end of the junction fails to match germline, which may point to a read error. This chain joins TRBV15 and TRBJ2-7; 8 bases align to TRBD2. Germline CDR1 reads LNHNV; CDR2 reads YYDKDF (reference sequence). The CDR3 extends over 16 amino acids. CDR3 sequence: CATSRDLAGGSHEQYF. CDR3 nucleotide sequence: TGTGCCACCAGCAGAGATCTGGCGGGGGGCTCCCACGAGCAGTACTTC.

The DNA of the CDR3 is TGTGCCTCACCCGAGCCTGGGGTCGAAATCCCCCTCCACTTT. It translates to CASPEPGVEIPLHF. The chain has TRBV7-2 and TRBJ1-6; D unclear. V lost 11 bases and J 13 bases, leaving 24 bases between the germline ends. Germline-derived CDR1 and CDR2 are SGHTA and FQGNSA. This CDR3 comprises 14 residues.

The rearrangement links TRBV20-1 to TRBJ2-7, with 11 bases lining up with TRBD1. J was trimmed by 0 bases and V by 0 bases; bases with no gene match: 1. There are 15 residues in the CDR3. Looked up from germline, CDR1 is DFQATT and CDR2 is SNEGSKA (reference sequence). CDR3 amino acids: CSARDGTGGSYEQYF. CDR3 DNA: TGCAGTGCTAGAGATGGGACAGGGGGCTCCTACGAGCAGTACTTC.

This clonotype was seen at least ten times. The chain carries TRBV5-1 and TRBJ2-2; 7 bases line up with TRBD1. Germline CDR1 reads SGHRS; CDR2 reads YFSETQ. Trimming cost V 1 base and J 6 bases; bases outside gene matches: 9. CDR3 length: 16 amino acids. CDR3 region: CASSLSQGVQSGELFF. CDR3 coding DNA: TGCGCCAGCAGCTTGAGTCAGGGGGTTCAGTCCGGGGAGCTGTTTTTT.

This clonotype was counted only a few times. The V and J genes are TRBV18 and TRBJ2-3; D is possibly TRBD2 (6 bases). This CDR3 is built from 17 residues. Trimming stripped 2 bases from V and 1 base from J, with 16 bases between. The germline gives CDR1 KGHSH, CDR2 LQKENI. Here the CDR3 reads CASSPSGTFPGTDTQYF. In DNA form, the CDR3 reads TGTGCCAGCTCACCATCTGGGACTTTCCCCGGCACAGATACGCAGTATTTT. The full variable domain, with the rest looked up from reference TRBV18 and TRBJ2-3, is NAGVMQNPRHLVRRRGQEARLRCSPMKGHSHVYWYRQLPEEGLKFMVYLQKENIIDESGMPKERFSAEFPKEGPSILRIQQVVRGDSAAYFCASSPSGTFPGTDTQYFGPGTRLTVL.

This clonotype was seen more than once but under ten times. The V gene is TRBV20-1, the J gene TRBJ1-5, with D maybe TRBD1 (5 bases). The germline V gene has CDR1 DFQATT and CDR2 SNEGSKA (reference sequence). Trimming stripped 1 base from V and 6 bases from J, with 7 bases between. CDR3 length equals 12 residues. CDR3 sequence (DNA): TGCAGTGCTAGAGGGCAGGGTCAGCCCCAGCATTTT. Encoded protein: CSARGQGQPQHF.

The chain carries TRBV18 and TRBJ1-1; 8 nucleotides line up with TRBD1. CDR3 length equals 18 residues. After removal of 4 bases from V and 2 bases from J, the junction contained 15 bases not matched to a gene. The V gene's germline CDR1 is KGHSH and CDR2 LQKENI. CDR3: CASSRPIGAGGLNTEAFF. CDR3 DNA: TGTGCCAGCTCACGCCCTATCGGGGCAGGGGGCCTTAACACTGAAGCTTTCTTT. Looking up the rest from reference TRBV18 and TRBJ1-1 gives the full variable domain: NAGVMQNPRHLVRRRGQEARLRCSPMKGHSHVYWYRQLPEEGLKFMVYLQKENIIDESGMPKERFSAEFPKEGPSILRIQQVVRGDSAAYFCASSRPIGAGGLNTEAFFGQGTRLTVV.

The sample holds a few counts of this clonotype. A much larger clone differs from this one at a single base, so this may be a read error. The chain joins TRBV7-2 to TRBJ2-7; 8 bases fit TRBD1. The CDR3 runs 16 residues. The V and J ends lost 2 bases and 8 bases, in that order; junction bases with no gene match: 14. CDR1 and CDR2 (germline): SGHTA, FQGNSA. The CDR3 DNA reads TGTGCCAGCAGCTTATCTCCGGACAGGGTTAGGGACAAGCAGTACTTC. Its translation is CASSLSPDRVRDKQYF.

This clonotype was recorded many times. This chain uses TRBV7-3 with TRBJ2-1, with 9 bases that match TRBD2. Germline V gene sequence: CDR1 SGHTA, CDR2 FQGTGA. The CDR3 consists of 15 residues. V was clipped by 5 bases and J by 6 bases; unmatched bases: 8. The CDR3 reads CASSLNSGGTNEQFF. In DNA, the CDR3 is TGTGCCAGCAGCCTCAATAGCGGGGGCACCAATGAGCAGTTCTTC.

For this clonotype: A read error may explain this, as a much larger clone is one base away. Here the CDR3 DNA reads TGTGCCAGCAGTTTAGCGACAGACTATAGCTACACCTTC. Residues: CASSLATDYSYTF. The chain recombines TRBV28 with TRBJ1-2; D is possibly TRBD1 (5 bases). Germline V gene data show CDR1 as MDHEN and CDR2 as SYDVKM. This CDR3 has 13 amino acids.

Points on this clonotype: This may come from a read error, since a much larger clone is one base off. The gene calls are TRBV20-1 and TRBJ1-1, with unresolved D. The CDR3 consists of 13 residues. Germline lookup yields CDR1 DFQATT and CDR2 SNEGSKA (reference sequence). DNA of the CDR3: TGCAGTGCTAGAGGACTCCTGAACACTGAAGCTTCCTTT. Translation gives CSARGLLNTEASF.

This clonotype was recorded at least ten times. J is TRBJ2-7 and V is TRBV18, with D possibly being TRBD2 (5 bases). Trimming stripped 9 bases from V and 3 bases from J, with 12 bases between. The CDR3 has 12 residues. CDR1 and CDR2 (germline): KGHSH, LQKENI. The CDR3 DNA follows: TGTGCCAGTGGGAACGGGGTCTACGAGCAGTACTTC. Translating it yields CASGNGVYEQYF.

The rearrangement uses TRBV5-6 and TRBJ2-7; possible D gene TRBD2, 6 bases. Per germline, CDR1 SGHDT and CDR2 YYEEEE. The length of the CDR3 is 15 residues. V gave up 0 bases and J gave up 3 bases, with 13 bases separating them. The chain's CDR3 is CASSLGPGVHYEQYF. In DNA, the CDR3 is TGTGCCAGCAGCTTGGGCCCGGGGGTTCACTACGAGCAGTACTTC.

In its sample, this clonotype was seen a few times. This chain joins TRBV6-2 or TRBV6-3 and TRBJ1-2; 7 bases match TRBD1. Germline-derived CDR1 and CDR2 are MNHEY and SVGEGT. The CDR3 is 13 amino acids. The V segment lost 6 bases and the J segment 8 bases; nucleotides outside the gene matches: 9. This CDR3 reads CASRPQGLGGYTF. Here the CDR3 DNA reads TGTGCCAGCAGACCACAGGGGCTTGGGGGCTACACCTTC.

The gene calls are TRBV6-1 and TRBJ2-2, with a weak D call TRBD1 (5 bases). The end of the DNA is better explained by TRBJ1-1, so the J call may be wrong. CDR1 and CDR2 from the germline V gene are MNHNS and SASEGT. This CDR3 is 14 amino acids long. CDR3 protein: CASRHRDHGAGAFF. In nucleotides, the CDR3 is TGTGCCAGCAGACATCGGGACCACGGGGCTGGAGCTTTCTTT.

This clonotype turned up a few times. The CDR3 region is CSGRADTQYF. CDR3 nucleotide sequence: TGCAGCGGAAGGGCGGATACGCAGTATTTT. The V gene is TRBV29-1, the J gene TRBJ2-3; D gene unclear. This CDR3 contains 10 residues. V was clipped by 7 bases and J by 6 bases, with 8 bases between them. The germline CDR1 and CDR2 sequences are SQVTM and ANQGSEA.

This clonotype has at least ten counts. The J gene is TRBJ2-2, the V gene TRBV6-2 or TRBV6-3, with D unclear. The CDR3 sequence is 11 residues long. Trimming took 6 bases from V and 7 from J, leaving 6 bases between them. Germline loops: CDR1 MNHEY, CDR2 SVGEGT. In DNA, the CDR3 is TGTGCCAGCAGAGGAATCGGGGAGCTGTTTTTT. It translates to CASRGIGELFF.

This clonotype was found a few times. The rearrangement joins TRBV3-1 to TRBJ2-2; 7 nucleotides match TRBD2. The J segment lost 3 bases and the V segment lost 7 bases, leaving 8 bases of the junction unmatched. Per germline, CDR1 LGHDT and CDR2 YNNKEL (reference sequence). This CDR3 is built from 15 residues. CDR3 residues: CASNLMGRDTGELFF. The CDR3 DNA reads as TGTGCCAGCAACCTCATGGGGAGGGACACCGGGGAGCTGTTTTTT.

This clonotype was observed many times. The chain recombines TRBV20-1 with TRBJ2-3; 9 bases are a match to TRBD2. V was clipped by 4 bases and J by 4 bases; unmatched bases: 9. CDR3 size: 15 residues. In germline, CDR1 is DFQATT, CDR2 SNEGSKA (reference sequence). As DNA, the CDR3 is TGCAGTGCTATCTGGGCGGGAGGGGCCCCAGATACGCAGTATTTT. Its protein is CSAIWAGGAPDTQYF.

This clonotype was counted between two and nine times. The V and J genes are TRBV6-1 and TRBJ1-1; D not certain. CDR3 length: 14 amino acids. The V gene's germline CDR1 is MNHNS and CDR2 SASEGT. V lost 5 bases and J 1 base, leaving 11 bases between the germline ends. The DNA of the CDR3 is TGTGCCAGCAGTCCTCGGAGGGAGAACACTGAAGCTTTCTTT. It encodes CASSPRRENTEAFF.

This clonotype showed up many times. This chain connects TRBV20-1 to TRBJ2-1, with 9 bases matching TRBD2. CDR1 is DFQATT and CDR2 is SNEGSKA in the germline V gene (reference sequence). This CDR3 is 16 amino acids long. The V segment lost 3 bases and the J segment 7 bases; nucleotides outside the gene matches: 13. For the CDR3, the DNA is TGCAGTGCTAGCGCGGGGGGACTAGCTTCGGTGAATGAGCAGTTCTTC. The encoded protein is CSASAGGLASVNEQFF.

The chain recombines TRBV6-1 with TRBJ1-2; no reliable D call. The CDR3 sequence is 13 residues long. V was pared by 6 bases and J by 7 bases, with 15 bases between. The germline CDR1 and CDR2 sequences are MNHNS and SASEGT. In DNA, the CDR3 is TGTGCCAGCAGCCTGACACCATTGACTGGCTACACCTTC. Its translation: CASSLTPLTGYTF.

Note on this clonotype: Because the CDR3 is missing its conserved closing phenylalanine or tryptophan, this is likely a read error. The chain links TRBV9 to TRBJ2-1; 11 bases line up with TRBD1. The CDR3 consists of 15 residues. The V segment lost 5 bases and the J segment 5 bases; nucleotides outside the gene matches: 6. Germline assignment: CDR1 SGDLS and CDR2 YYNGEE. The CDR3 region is CASSADRGPHNEQFS. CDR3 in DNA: TGTGCCAGCAGTGCGGACAGGGGGCCCCACAATGAGCAGTTCTCC.

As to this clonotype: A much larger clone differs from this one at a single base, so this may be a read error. The CDR3 DNA sequence: TGCAGTGCTATCCTTAGTGATACGCAGTATTTT. Translation: CSAILSDTQYF. The chain recombines TRBV20-1 with TRBJ2-3; D gene ambiguous. The germline gives CDR1 DFQATT, CDR2 SNEGSKA (reference sequence). V lost 4 bases and J lost 6, with 8 bases in between. The CDR3 contains 11 residues.